The rows below give T cell receptor beta chains drawn from one sample of a study of T-cell reconstitution after alpha-beta-depleted transplantation in children. TCRdb reprocessed the PCR reads with MiXCR, giving one entry per CDR3 protein. Of hundreds of thousands of distinct CDR3 sequences in the sample, roughly a quarter were seen once. Sequenced here: PBMCs, mostly from graft donor cells, sampled 360 days after TCRalphabeta/CD19-depleted stem cell transplant. Source of these receptors: a female patient aged 2-9 years who had a stem cell transplant for congenital amegakaryocytic thrombocytopenia, so the T cells may come from the graft donor. Both conserved end residues are part of each CDR3. Fields, in order: CDR3 length, D gene, clone size, V gene, J gene, CDR3 protein, CDR3 DNA. The D gene is left open where the match is weak. Rows give clone size only sometimes, using once, few, many, or a class for an expanded clone.

>17|.|.|TRBV4-2|TRBJ1-5
CASSQDLPRYSNQPQHF
TGTGCCAGCAGCCAAGATCTCCCCCGTTATAGCAATCAGCCCCAGCATTTT
>13|.|few|TRBV7-8|TRBJ1-5
CASSLVLNQPQHF
TGTGCCAGCAGCTTAGTTTTGAATCAGCCCCAGCATTTT
>15|.|few|TRBV20-1|TRBJ1-1
CSASPYLSGLTEAFF
TGCAGTGCTAGCCCTTACTTATCCGGTTTAACTGAAGCTTTCTTT
>14|.|few|TRBV24-1|TRBJ2-1
CATGKGGFGDEQFF
TGTGCCACCGGAAAAGGAGGGTTCGGGGATGAGCAGTTCTTC
>16|.|few|TRBV7-2|TRBJ1-4
CASSLGSSGAGEKLFF
TGTGCCAGCAGCTTAGGTTCATCAGGGGCAGGCGAAAAACTGTTTTTT
>17|.|.|TRBV3-1|TRBJ2-3
CASMPTLAGIGTDTQYF
TGTGCCAGCATGCCAACTCTCGCGGGTATCGGCACAGATACGCAGTATTTT
>12|.|.|TRBV18|TRBJ1-1
CASSPQGREAFF
TGTGCCAGCTCACCCCAGGGCAGAGAAGCTTTCTTT
>14|.|.|TRBV6-1|TRBJ1-3
CASNPRGNGNTIYF
TGTGCCAGTAATCCTAGGGGCAATGGAAACACCATATATTTT
>19|TRBD2|.|TRBV10-3|TRBJ2-3
CAISVQTSGKTTNTDTQYF
TGTGCCATCAGCGTACAAACTAGCGGGAAAACTACTAACACAGATACGCAGTATTTT
>14|.|.|TRBV6-1|TRBJ1-1
CASSHRWAGSEAFF
TGTGCCAGCAGCCACAGGTGGGCAGGTTCTGAAGCTTTCTTT
>13|.|.|TRBV28|TRBJ2-3
CASSSGIADTQYF
TGTGCCAGCAGTTCAGGGATTGCAGATACGCAGTATTTT
>11|TRBD1|.|TRBV18|TRBJ1-1
CASSRQGEAFF
TGTGCCAGCTCAAGACAGGGGGAAGCTTTCTTT
>11|.|many|TRBV12-3/TRBV12-4|TRBJ2-1
CASSSGNEQFF
TGTGCCAGCAGCTCAGGCAATGAGCAGTTCTTC
>15|TRBD1|.|TRBV7-9|TRBJ2-7
CASSLVLGQAYEQSF
TGTGCCAGCAGCTTAGTATTGGGACAGGCCTACGAGCAGTCCTTC
>14|TRBD1|.|TRBV7-8|TRBJ1-4
CASSLQGQSEKLFF
TGTGCCAGCAGCTTACAGGGACAGAGTGAAAAACTGTTTTTT
>15|.|few|TRBV11-2|TRBJ2-5
CASSLVSRVKETQYF
TGTGCCAGCAGCTTAGTAAGCAGGGTTAAAGAGACCCAGTACTTC
>15|.|many|TRBV3-1|TRBJ2-1
CASSQPSRFYNEQFF
TGTGCCAGCAGCCAACCTTCCCGTTTCTACAATGAGCAGTTCTTC
>12|.|many|TRBV12-3/TRBV12-4|TRBJ2-5
CASSTYQETQYF
TGTGCCAGCAGTACGTACCAAGAGACCCAGTACTTC
>16|.|many|TRBV21-1|TRBJ1-1
CASSKKRGQINTEAFF
TGTGCCAGCAGCAAAAAGAGGGGACAGATCAACACTGAAGCTTTCTTT
>15|.|.|TRBV20-1|TRBJ2-7
CSARDPRTPTYEQYF
TGCAGTGCTAGAGATCCCAGGACTCCAACCTACGAGCAGTACTTC
>17|.|.|TRBV20-1|TRBJ2-3
CSASANRGGRYTDTQYF
TGCAGTGCTAGCGCTAACCGGGGTGGGCGGTACACAGATACGCAGTATTTT
>11|.|few|TRBV20-1|TRBJ1-2
CSARNQYGYTF
TGCAGTGCTAGAAATCAGTATGGCTACACCTTC
>13|.|.|TRBV6-1|TRBJ2-5
CASSLDQEETQYF
TGTGCCAGCAGCTTGGACCAAGAAGAGACCCAGTACTTC
>15|TRBD2|.|TRBV7-6|TRBJ2-2
CASSLSGRAPGELFF
TGTGCCAGCAGCCTTAGCGGGAGGGCCCCCGGGGAGCTGTTTTTT
>16|TRBD1|.|TRBV20-1|TRBJ2-1
CSARDPGQGVGNEQFF
TGCAGTGCTAGAGATCCTGGACAGGGTGTGGGCAATGAGCAGTTCTTC
>12|TRBD1|few|TRBV6-6|TRBJ2-5
CASSTTGETQYF
TGTGCCAGCAGTACGACAGGGGAGACCCAGTACTTC
>14|.|.|TRBV4-1|TRBJ2-1
CASSQFKGRNEQFF
TGCGCCAGCAGCCAATTTAAGGGTCGTAATGAGCAGTTCTTC
>15|TRBD1|.|TRBV20-1|TRBJ2-3
CSARSQGVGTDTQYF
TGCAGTGCTAGAAGTCAGGGGGTTGGCACAGATACGCAGTATTTT
>15|TRBD2|.|TRBV12-3/TRBV12-4|TRBJ2-2
CASSLAGRNTGELFF
TGTGCCAGCAGTCTAGCGGGACGCAACACCGGGGAGCTGTTTTTT
>13|.|.|TRBV7-9|TRBJ2-7
CASSPIIGPEQYF
TGTGCCAGCAGCCCTATTATCGGCCCGGAGCAGTACTTC
>14|.|.|TRBV6-1|TRBJ2-2
CASSEIRNTGELFF
TGTGCCAGCAGTGAAATTCGGAACACCGGGGAGCTGTTTTTT
>16|.|few|TRBV21-1|TRBJ2-2
CASSKLNRGNTGELFF
TGTGCCAGCAGCAAATTAAACAGGGGTAACACCGGGGAGCTGTTTTTT
>17|.|few|TRBV28|TRBJ1-3
CASSLFWGPFSGNTIYF
TGTGCCAGCAGTTTATTTTGGGGGCCTTTCTCTGGAAACACCATATATTTT
>16|.|few|TRBV28|TRBJ2-3
CASRGVIGTSTDTQYF
TGTGCCAGCAGGGGAGTCATAGGGACTAGCACAGATACGCAGTATTTT
>15|.|.|TRBV5-6|TRBJ2-3
CASSHIGDRTDTQYF
TGTGCCAGCAGCCACATCGGGGATCGCACAGATACGCAGTATTTT
>17|.|.|TRBV29-1|TRBJ2-4
CSVEEVQAVLAKNIQYF
TGCAGCGTTGAAGAGGTTCAGGCGGTGTTAGCCAAAAACATTCAGTACTTC
>17|.|few|TRBV20-1|TRBJ1-5
CSASEGGDFTNRQPQHF
TGCAGTGCTAGCGAGGGAGGGGATTTTACTAATCGACAGCCCCAGCATTTT
>13|.|.|TRBV29-1|TRBJ2-1
CSVEKGNYNEQFF
TGCAGCGTAGAAAAGGGAAACTACAATGAGCAGTTCTTC
>14|.|.|TRBV27|TRBJ1-2
CASSAVGTYYGYTF
TGTGCCAGCAGTGCTGTGGGGACCTACTATGGCTACACCTTC
>13|TRBD1|.|TRBV3-1|TRBJ1-4
CASSLRTGEKLFF
TGTGCCAGCAGCCTCCGGACAGGTGAAAAACTGTTTTTT
>14|.|few|TRBV27|TRBJ2-7
CASSYRVDSYEQYF
TGTGCCAGCAGTTATAGGGTCGACTCCTACGAGCAGTACTTC
>16|.|.|TRBV4-2|TRBJ2-2
CASSLEGQSNTGELFF
TGTGCCAGCAGCCTAGAGGGGCAGTCGAACACCGGGGAGCTGTTTTTT
>17|TRBD1|few|TRBV20-1|TRBJ1-1
CSAKEQGAGSFSTEAFF
TGCAGTGCTAAGGAGCAGGGGGCCGGGAGTTTTAGCACTGAAGCTTTCTTT
>13|TRBD1|many|TRBV29-1|TRBJ2-2
CSVGQGNTGELFF
TGCAGCGTTGGACAGGGGAACACCGGGGAGCTGTTTTTT
>11|.|.|TRBV20-1|TRBJ1-1
CSAPENTEAFF
TGCAGTGCCCCAGAGAACACTGAAGCTTTCTTT
>18|TRBD2|.|TRBV12-3/TRBV12-4|TRBJ2-3
CASSLFFGIAGVGNTQYF
TGTGCCAGCAGTTTATTCTTTGGAATAGCGGGGGTAGGAAATACGCAGTATTTT
>15|TRBD1|.|TRBV28|TRBJ1-4
CASSLRQGRYEKLFF
TGTGCCAGCAGTTTAAGACAGGGGAGATATGAAAAACTGTTTTTT
>15|.|.|TRBV4-1|TRBJ2-1
CASSQDTRGVHEQFF
TGCGCCAGCAGCCAAGATACGAGGGGAGTACATGAGCAGTTCTTC
>17|TRBD2|.|TRBV27|TRBJ2-7
CASSLYGTSGRSYEQYF
TGTGCCAGCAGTTTATACGGGACTAGCGGGAGGTCCTACGAGCAGTACTTC
>14|.|.|TRBV25-1|TRBJ2-1
CASSEHVQPNEQFF
TGTGCCAGCAGTGAGCACGTCCAGCCCAATGAGCAGTTCTTC
>14|.|.|TRBV20-1|TRBJ2-2
CSARDRGNTGELFF
TGCAGTGCTAGAGACCGGGGAAACACCGGGGAGCTGTTTTTT
>13|.|.|TRBV5-6|TRBJ1-4
CASSIGHLEKLFF
TGTGCCAGCAGCATCGGCCATTTAGAAAAACTGTTTTTT
>15|.|.|TRBV12-3/TRBV12-4|TRBJ1-2
CASTRNRAANYGYTF
TGTGCCAGCACCCGGAACAGGGCAGCTAACTATGGCTACACCTTC
>16|.|.|TRBV27|TRBJ2-5
CVSSSVAVREVETQYF
TGTGTCAGCAGTTCTGTGGCCGTGAGGGAAGTGGAGACCCAGTACTTC